These 13 T cell receptor beta chains were all obtained from the same sample, sequenced in a study of T cells in Graves' hyperthyroidism and ophthalmopathy. RNA transcripts yielded amplified TCR beta CDR3 regions. An initial round of RT-PCR targeting the TCR CDR3 relied on the HTBI primer set. TCRdb re-analysed the multiplex PCR reads in MiXCR, keeping a single row per CDR3 protein. The table records about 600,000 distinct CDR3 sequences, more than 15% of them present only once. The sequencing input was blood. The receptors here all came from a woman aged 40 to 50 with Graves' ophthalmopathy.

This clonotype came up many times. V is TRBV20-1 and J is TRBJ2-2; TRBD1 might be the D (6 bases). Trimming stripped 4 bases from V and 3 bases from J, with 15 bases between. The germline V gene encodes CDR1 DFQATT and CDR2 SNEGSKA (reference sequence). This CDR3 comprises 15 residues. CDR3 loop: CSAIDRNLYTGELFF. The CDR3 DNA reads TGCAGTGCTATTGACAGGAACCTCTACACCGGGGAGCTGTTTTTT.

The chain links TRBV7-8 to TRBJ2-4, with TRBD1 matching over 7 bases. In germline, CDR1 is SGHVS, CDR2 FQNEAQ. The CDR3 is 16 amino acids. V lost 5 bases to trimming and J lost 1 base; unmatched junction nucleotides: 8. The CDR3: CASSPTRQGAKNIQYF. CDR3 coding DNA: TGTGCCAGCAGCCCAACACGACAGGGCGCCAAAAACATTCAGTACTTC.

This clonotype has at least ten counts. The chain recombines TRBV7-9 with TRBJ1-1; possibly TRBD1 for D (5 bases). Trimming removed 0 bases from V and 2 bases from J, with 7 bases in between. Germline CDR1 is SEHNR and CDR2 is FQNEAQ (reference sequence). CDR3 length: 14 residues. The CDR3 is CASSLATDNTEAFF. For the CDR3, the DNA is TGTGCCAGCAGCTTAGCGACAGATAACACTGAAGCTTTCTTT.

The rearrangement uses TRBV7-2 and TRBJ1-5, with D unresolved. The CDR3 loop spans 15 amino acids. CDR1 is SGHTA, CDR2 FQGNSA, per germline. Trimming removed 3 bases from V and 1 base from J, with 10 bases in between. As DNA, the CDR3 is TGTGCCAGCAGCTTTGTGAGAGGAAGCAATCAGCCCCAGCATTTT. It encodes CASSFVRGSNQPQHF.

This clonotype has a handful of counts. The chain carries TRBV5-1 and TRBJ1-4, with 7 bases lining up with TRBD1. The CDR3 has 14 residues. V shed 1 base and J 5 bases; nucleotides not matched to a gene: 2. Looked up from germline, CDR1 is SGHRS and CDR2 is YFSETQ. The CDR3 here is CASSLNRGNEKLFF. Written as DNA, the CDR3 is TGCGCCAGCAGCTTGAACAGGGGAAATGAAAAACTGTTTTTT.

This clonotype was found many times. The chain employs TRBV28 and TRBJ2-7; 9 bases are shared with TRBD1. J was trimmed by 2 bases and V by 2 bases; bases with no gene match: 7. CDR1 is MDHEN, CDR2 SYDVKM, per germline. The CDR3 length is 16 residues. CDR3 bases: TGTGCCAGCAGTTTAATCGGACAGGGGCTTACCTACGAGCAGTACTTC. It codes for CASSLIGQGLTYEQYF.

The CDR3 region has the DNA TGTGCCAGTAGTGTCTACAGGGGATCCTACGAGCAGTACTTC. Encoded protein: CASSVYRGSYEQYF. The chain carries TRBV19 and TRBJ2-7; 7 positions match TRBD1. CDR3 length: 14 residues. V shed 5 bases, J shed 1 base, and the junction held 5 bases outside the gene matches. Per the germline V gene, CDR1 is LNHDA and CDR2 is SQIVND (reference sequence).

In this sample, this clonotype turned up many times. The V and J genes are TRBV11-2 and TRBJ2-2, with no clear D. CDR3 size: 14 residues. Germline V gene sequence: CDR1 SGHAT, CDR2 FQNNGV. V was pared by 2 bases and J by 7 bases, with 11 bases between. The CDR3 coding sequence is TGTGCCAGCAGCTTAAATTCGCGATTCGGGGAGCTGTTTTTT. It codes for CASSLNSRFGELFF.

This clonotype was counted between two and nine times. For the CDR3, the DNA is TGTGCCAGCACCTTGGTGGATGAGCAGTTCTTC. Its protein is CASTLVDEQFF. The chain has TRBV7-9 and TRBJ2-1; D is ambiguous. Deletions cut 7 bases from V and 8 bases from J, with 9 bases between. The CDR3 length is 11 residues. CDR1 is SEHNR, CDR2 FQNEAQ, per germline (reference sequence). Based on the CDR3 plus reference TRBV7-9 and TRBJ2-1, the full variable domain is DTGVSQNPRHKITKRGQNVTFRCDPISEHNRLYWYRQTLGQGPEFLTYFQNEAQLEKSRLLSDRFSAERPKGSFSTLEIQRTEQGDSAMYLCASTLVDEQFFGPGTRLTVL.

This clonotype was observed many times. The J gene is TRBJ2-1, the V gene TRBV11-2; D may be TRBD2 (5 bases). Looked up from germline, CDR1 is SGHAT and CDR2 is FQNNGV. There are 15 residues in the CDR3. V was cut by 1 base and J by 5 bases, with 12 bases left in between. This CDR3 is CASSLVTSRHNEQFF. Here the CDR3 DNA reads TGTGCCAGCAGCTTAGTCACTAGTCGGCACAATGAGCAGTTCTTC.

This sequence joins TRBV27 and TRBJ2-3; 11 nucleotides line up with TRBD2. The V gene end was trimmed by 11 bases and the J gene end by 0 bases; junction bases not matched to a gene: 19. This CDR3 is built from 19 residues. The germline CDR1 and CDR2 sequences are MNHEY and SMNVEV (reference sequence). CDR3: CAGTWGWASGRQSTDTQYF. CDR3 DNA: TGTGCCGGCACCTGGGGTTGGGCTAGCGGGAGGCAAAGCACAGATACGCAGTATTTT.

This clonotype turned up a few times. The DNA for the CDR3 is TGTGCCAGCTGCAGAACCATATTGGATACGCAGTATTTT. It translates to CASCRTILDTQYF. The J gene is TRBJ2-3, the V gene TRBV12-3 or TRBV12-4; no reliable D call. V lost 8 bases to trimming and J lost 6 bases, with 15 bases between them. The CDR3 has 13 residues.

This clonotype was observed many times. The chain employs TRBV2 and TRBJ2-3; TRBD2 matches at 7 bases. Trimming took 4 bases from V and 6 from J; bases not matched to a gene: 10. CDR3 length: 15 residues. CDR1 and CDR2 from the germline V gene are SNHLY and FYNNEI. The CDR3 nucleotides are TGTGCCAGCAGTGGAAGGCGGGAGTTAGTGGATACGCAGTATTTT. This gives the protein CASSGRRELVDTQYF.